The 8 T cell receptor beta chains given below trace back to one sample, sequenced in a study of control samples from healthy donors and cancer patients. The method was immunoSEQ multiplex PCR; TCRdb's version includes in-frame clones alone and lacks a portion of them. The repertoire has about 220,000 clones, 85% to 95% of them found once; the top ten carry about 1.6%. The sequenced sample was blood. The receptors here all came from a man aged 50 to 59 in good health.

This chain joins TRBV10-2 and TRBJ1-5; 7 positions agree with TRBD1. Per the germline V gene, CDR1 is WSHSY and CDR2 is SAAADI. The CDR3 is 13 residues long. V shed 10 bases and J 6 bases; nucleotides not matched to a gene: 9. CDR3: CATAQGLSQPQHF. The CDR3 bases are TGCGCCACCGCACAGGGGCTAAGTCAGCCCCAGCATTTT.

The CDR3 protein is CASSKNQGDSYEQYF. CDR3 coding DNA: TGTGCCAGCAGCAAGAACCAGGGGGACTCCTACGAGCAGTACTTC. The V call is TRBV11-2, the J call TRBJ2-7; 7 positions agree with TRBD1. The CDR3 sequence is 15 residues long. The J segment lost 0 bases and the V segment lost 5 bases, leaving 7 bases of the junction unmatched. Germline V CDR1 and CDR2: SGHAT, FQNNGV.

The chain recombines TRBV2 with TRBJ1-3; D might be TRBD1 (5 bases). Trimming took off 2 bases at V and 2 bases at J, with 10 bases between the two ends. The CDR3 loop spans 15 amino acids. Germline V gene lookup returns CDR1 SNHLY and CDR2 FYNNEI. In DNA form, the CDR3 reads TGTGCCAGCAGTGAACAGGGCCGCACTGGAAACACCATATATTTT. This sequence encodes CASSEQGRTGNTIYF.

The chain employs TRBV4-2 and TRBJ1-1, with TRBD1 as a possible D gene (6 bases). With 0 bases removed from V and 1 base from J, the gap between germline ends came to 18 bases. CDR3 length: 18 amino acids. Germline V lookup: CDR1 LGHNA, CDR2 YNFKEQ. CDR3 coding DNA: TGTGCCAGCAGCCAAGAGGGACGGACAGTTGGATCGAACACTGAAGCTTTCTTT. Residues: CASSQEGRTVGSNTEAFF.

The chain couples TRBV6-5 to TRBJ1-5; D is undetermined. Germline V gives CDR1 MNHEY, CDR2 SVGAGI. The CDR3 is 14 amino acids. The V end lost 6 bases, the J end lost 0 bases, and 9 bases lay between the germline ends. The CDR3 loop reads CASSEAYSNQPQHF. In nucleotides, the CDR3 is TGTGCCAGCAGCGAGGCCTATAGCAATCAGCCCCAGCATTTT.

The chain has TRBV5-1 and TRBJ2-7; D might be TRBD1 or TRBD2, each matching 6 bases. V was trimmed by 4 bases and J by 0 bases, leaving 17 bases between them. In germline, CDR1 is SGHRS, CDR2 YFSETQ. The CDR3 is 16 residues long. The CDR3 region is CASSLGGTGSSYEQYV. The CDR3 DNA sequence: TGCGCCAGCAGCCTGGGGGGAACAGGGAGCTCCTACGAGCAGTACGTC.

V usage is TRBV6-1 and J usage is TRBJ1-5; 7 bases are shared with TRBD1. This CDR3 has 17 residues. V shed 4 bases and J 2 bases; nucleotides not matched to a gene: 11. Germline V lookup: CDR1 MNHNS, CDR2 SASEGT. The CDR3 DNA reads TGTGCCAGCAGTGGACAGGGTATGGTTAACGGCAATCAGCCCCAGCATTTT. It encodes CASSGQGMVNGNQPQHF.

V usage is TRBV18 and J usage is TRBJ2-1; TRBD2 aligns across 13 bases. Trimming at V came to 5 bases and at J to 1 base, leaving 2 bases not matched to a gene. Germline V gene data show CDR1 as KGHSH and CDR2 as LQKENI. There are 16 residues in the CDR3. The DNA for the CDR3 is TGTGCCAGCTCATCACTAGCGGGGGGGTCCTACAATGAGCAGTTCTTC. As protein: CASSSLAGGSYNEQFF.